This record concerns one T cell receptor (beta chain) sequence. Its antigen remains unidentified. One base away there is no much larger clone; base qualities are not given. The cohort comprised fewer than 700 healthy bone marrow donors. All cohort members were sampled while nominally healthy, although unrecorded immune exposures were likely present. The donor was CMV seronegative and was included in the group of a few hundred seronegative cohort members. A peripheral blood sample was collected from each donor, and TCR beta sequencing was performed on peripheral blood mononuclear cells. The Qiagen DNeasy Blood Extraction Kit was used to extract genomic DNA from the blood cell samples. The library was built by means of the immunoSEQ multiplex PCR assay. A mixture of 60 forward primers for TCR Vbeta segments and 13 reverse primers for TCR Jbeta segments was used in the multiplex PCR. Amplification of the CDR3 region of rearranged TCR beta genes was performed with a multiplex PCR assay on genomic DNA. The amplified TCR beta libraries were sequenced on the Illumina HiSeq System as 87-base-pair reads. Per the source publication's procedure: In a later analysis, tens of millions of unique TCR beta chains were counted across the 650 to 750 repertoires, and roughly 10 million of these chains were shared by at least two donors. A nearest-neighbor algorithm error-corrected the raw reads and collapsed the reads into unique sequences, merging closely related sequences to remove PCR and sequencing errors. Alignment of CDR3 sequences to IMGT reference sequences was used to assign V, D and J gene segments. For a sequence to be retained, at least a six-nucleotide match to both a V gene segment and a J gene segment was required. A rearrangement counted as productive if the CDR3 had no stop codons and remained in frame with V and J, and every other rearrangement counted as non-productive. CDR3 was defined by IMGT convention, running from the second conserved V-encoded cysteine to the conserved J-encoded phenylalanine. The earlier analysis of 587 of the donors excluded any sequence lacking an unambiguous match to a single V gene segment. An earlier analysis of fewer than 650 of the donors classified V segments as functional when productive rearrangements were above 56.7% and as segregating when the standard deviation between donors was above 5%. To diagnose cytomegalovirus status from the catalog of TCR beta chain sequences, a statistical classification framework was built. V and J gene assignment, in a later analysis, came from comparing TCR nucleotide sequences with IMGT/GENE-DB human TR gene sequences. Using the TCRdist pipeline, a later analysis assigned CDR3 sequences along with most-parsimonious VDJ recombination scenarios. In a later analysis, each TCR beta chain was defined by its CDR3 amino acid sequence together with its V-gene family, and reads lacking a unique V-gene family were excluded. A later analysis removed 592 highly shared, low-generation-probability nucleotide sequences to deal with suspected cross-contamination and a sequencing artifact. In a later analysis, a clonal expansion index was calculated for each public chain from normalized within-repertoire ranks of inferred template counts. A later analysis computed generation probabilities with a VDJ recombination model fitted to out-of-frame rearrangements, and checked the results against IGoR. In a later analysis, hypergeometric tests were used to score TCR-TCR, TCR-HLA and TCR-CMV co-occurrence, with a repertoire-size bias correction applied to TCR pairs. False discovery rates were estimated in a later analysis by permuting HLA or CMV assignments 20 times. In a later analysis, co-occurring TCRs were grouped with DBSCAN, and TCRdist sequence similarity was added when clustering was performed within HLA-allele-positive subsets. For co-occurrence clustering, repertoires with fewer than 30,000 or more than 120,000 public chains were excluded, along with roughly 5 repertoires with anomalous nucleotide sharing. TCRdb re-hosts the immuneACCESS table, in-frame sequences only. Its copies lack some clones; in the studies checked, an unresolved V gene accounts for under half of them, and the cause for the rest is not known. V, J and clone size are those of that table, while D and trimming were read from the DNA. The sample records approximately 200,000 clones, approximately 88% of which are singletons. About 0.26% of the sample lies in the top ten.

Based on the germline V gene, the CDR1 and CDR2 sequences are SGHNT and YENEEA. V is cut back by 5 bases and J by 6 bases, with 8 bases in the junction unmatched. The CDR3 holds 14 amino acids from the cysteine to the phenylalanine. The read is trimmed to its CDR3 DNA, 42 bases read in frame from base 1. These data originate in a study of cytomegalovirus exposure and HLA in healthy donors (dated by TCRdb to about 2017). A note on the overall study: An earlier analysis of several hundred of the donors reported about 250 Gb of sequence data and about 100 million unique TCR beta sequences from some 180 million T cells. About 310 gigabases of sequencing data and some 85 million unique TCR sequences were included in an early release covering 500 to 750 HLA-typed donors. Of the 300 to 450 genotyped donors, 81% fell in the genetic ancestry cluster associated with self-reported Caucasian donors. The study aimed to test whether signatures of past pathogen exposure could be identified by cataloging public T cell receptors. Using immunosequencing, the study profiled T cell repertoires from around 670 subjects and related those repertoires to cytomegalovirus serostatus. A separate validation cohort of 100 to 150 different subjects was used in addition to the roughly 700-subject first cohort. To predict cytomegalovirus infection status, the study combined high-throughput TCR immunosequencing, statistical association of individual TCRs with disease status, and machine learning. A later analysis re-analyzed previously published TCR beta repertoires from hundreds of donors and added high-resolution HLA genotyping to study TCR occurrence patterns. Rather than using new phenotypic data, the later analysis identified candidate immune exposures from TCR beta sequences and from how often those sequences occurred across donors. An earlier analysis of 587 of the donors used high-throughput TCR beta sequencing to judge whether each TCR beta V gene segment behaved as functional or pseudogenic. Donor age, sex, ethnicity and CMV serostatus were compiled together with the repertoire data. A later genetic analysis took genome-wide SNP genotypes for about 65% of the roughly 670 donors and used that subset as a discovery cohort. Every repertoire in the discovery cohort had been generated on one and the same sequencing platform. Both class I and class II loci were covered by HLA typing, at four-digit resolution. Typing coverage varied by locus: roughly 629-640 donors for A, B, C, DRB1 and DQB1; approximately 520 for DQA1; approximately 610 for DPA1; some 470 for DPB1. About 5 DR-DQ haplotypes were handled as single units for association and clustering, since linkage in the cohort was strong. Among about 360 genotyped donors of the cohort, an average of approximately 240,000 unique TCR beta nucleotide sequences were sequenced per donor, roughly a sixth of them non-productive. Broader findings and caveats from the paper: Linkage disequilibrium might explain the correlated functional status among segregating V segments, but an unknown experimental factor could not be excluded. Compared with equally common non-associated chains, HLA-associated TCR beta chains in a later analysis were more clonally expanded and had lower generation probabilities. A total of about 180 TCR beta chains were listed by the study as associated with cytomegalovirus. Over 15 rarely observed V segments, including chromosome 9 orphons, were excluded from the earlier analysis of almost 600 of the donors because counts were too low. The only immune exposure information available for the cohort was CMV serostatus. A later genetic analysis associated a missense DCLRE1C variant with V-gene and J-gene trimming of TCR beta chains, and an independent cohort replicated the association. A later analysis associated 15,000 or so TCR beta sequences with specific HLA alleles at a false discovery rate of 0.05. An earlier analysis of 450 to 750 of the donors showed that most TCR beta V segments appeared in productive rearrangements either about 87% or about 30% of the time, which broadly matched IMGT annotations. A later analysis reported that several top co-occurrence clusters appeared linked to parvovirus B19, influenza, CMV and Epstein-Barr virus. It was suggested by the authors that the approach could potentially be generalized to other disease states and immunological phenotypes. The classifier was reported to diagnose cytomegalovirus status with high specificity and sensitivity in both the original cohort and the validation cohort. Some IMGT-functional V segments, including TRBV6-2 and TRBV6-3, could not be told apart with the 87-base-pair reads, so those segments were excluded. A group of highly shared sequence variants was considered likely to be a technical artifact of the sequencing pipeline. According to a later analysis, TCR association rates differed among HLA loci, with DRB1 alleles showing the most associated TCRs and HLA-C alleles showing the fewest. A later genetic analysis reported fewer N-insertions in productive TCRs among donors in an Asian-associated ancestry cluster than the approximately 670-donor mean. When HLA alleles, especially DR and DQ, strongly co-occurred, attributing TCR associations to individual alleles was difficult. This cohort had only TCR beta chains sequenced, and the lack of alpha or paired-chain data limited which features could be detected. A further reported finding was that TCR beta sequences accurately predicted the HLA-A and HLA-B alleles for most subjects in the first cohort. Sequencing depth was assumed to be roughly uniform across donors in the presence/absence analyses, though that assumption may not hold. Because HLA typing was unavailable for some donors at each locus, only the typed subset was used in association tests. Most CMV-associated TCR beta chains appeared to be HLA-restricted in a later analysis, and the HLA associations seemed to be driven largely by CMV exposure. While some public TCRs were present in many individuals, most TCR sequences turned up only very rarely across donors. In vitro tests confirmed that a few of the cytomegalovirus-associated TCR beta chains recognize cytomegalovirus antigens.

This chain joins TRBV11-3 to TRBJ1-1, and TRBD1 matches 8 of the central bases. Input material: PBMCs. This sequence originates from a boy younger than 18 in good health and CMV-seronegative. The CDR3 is CASSLGTGRSEAFF. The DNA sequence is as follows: TGTGCCAGCAGCCTTGGGACAGGCAGGTCTGAAGCTTTCTTT.